This T cell receptor beta chain was recovered during a study of blood T cell repertoires in COVID-19. Data came from immunoSEQ multiplex PCR; TCRdb stores just in-frame clones and leaves some out. The sample carries some 400,000 clones, around 89% recorded once. Per the germline V gene, CDR1 is LGHDT and CDR2 is YNNKEL (reference sequence). Deletions cut 0 bases from V and 4 bases from J, with 12 bases between. The CDR3 totals 15 residues. The sequenced sample consisted of PBMCs or T cells enriched from blood (not recorded which). V and J are TRBV3-1 (or the pseudogene TRBV3-2) and TRBJ1-2; a weak D match, TRBD1 (5 bases). The receptor was isolated from a man aged 25-40 years who had recovered from COVID-19. The CDR3 is CASSQDLTELYGYTF. The CDR3 nucleotides are TGTGCCAGCAGCCAAGATCTGACAGAACTCTATGGCTACACCTTC.